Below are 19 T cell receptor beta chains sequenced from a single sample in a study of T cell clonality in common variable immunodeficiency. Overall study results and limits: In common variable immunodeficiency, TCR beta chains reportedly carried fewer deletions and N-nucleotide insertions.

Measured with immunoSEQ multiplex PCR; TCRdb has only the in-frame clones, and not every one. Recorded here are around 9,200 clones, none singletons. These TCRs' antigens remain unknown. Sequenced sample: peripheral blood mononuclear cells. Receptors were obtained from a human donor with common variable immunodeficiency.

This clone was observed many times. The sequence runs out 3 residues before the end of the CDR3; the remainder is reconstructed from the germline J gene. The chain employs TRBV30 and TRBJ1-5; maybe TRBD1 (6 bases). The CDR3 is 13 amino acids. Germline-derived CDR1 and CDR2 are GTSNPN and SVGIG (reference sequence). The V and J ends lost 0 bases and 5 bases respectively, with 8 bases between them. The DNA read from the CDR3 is TGTGCCTGGAGTGTAAACAGGGATCAGCCC. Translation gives CAWSVNRDQP. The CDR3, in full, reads CAWSVNRDQPQHF.

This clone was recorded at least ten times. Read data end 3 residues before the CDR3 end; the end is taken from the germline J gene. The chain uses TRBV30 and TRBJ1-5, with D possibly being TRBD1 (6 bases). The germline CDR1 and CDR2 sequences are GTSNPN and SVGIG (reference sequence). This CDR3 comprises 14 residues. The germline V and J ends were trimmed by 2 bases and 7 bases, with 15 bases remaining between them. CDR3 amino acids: CAWSHDRIPQPQHF. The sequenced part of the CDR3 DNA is TGTGCCTGGAGTCATGACAGGATCCCCCAGCCC. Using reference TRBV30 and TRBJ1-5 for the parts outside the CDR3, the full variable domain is SQTIHQWPATLVQPVGSPLSLECTVEGTSNPNLYWYRQAAGRGLQLLFYSVGIGQISSEVPQNLSASRPQDRQFILSSKKLLLSDSGFYLCAWSHDRIPQPQHFGDGTRLSIL.

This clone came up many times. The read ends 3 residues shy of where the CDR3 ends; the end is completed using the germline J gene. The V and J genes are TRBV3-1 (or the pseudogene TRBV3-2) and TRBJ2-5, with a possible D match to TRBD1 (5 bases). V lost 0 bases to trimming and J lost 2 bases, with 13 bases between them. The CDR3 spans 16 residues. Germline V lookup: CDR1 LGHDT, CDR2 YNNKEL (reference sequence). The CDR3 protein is CASSQDQGSGQETQYF. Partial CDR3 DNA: TGTGCCAGCAGCCAAGACCAGGGTTCAGGGCAAGAGACC.

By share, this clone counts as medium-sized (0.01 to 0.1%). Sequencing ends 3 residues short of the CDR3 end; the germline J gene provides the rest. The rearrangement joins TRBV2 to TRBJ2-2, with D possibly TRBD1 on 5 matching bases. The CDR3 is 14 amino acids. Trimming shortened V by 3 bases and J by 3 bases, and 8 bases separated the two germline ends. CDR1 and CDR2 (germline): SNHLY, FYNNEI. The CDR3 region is CASSEDIYTGELFF. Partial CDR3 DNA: TGTGCCAGCAGTGAGGACATTTACACCGGGGAG.

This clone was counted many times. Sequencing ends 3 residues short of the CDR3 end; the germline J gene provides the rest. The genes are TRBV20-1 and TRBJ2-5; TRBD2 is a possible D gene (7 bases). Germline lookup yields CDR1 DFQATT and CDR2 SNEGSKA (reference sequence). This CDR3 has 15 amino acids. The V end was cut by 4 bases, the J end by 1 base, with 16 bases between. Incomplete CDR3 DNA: TGCAGTGCTAACCCATTGGGGGGGGCCCAAGAGACC. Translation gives CSANPLGGAQET. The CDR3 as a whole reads CSANPLGGAQETQYF.

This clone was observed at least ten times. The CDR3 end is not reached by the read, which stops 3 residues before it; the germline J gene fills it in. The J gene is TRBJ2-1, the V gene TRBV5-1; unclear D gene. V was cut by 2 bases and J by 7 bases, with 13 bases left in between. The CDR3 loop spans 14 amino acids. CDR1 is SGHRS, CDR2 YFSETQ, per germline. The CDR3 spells CASSFLSQGNEQFF. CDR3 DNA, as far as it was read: TGCGCCAGCAGCTTTTTATCCCAAGGGAATGAG.

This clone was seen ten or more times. The sequenced CDR3 bases are TGTGCCAGCTCACCACTCCCCAGCGGGGGGGTGGAGACC. It translates to CASSPLPSGGVET. In full, the CDR3 is CASSPLPSGGVETQYF. The J gene is TRBJ2-5, the V gene TRBV18, with TRBD2 identical over 10 bases. The read terminates 3 residues before the CDR3 end, so the remaining end is supplied by the germline J gene. J gave up 5 bases and V 1 base, and 7 bases lay outside the gene matches. CDR3 size: 16 residues. Looked up from germline, CDR1 is KGHSH and CDR2 is LQKENI.

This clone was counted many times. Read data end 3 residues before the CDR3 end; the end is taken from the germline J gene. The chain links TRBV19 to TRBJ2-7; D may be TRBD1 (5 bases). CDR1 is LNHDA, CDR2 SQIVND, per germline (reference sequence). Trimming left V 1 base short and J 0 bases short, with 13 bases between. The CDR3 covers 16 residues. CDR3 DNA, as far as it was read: TGTGCCAGTAGTATAGGGCACAGGACAAACTCCTACGAG. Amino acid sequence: CASSIGHRTNSYE. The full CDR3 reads CASSIGHRTNSYEQYF.

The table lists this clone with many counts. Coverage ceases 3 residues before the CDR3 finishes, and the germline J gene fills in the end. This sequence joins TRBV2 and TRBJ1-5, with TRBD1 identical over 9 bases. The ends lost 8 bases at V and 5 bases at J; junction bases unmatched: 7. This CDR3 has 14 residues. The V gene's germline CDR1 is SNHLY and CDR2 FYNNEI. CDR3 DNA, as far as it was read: TGTGCCAGCCGGAAAGACAGGGGGGATCAGCCC. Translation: CASRKDRGDQP. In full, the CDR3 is CASRKDRGDQPQHF. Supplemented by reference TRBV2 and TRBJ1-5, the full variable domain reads EPEVTQTPSHQVTQMGQEVILRCVPISNHLYFYWYRQILGQKVEFLVSFYNNEISEKSEIFDDQFSVERPDGSNFTLKIRSTKLEDSAMYFCASRKDRGDQPQHFGDGTRLSIL.

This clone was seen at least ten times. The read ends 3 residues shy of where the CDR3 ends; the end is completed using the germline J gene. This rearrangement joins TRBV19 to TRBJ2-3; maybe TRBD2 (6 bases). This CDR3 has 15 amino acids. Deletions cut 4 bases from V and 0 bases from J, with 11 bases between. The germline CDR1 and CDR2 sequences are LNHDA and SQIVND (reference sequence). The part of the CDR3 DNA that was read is TGTGCCAGTAGTACCAGCGGGCCCAGCACAGATACG. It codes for CASSTSGPSTDT. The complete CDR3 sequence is CASSTSGPSTDTQYF.

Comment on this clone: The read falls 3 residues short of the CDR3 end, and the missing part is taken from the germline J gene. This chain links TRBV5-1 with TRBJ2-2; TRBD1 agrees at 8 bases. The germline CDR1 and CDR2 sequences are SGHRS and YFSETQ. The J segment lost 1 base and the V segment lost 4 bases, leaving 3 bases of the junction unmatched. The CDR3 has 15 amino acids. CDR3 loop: CASSLGQGNTGELFF. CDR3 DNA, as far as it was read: TGCGCCAGCAGCCTCGGACAGGGGAACACCGGGGAG.

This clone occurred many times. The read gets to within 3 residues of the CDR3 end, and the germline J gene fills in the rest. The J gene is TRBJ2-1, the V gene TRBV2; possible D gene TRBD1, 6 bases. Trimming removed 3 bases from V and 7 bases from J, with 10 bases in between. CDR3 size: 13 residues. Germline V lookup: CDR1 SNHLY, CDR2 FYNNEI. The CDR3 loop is CASSDRDINEQFF. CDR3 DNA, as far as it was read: TGTGCCAGCAGTGATCGGGACATTAATGAG. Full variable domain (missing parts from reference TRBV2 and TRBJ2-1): EPEVTQTPSHQVTQMGQEVILRCVPISNHLYFYWYRQILGQKVEFLVSFYNNEISEKSEIFDDQFSVERPDGSNFTLKIRSTKLEDSAMYFCASSDRDINEQFFGPGTRLTVL.

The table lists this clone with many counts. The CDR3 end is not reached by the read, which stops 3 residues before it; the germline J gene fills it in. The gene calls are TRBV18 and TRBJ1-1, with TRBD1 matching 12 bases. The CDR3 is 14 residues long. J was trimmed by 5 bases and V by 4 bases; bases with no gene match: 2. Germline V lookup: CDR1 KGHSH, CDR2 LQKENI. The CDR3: CASSRDRGRTEAFF. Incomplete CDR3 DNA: TGTGCCAGCTCACGGGACAGGGGGCGGACTGAA. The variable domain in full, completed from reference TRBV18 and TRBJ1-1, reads NAGVMQNPRHLVRRRGQEARLRCSPMKGHSHVYWYRQLPEEGLKFMVYLQKENIIDESGMPKERFSAEFPKEGPSILRIQQVVRGDSAAYFCASSRDRGRTEAFFGQGTRLTVV.

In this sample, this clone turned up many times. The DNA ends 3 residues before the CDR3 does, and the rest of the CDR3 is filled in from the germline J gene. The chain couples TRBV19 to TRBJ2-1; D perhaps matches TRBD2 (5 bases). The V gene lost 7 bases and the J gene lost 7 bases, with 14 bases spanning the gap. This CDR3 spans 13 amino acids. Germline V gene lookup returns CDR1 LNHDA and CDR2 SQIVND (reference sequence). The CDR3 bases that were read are TGTGCCAGTATCGGACGGGGAAAGAATGAG. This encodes CASIGRGKNE. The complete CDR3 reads CASIGRGKNEQFF.

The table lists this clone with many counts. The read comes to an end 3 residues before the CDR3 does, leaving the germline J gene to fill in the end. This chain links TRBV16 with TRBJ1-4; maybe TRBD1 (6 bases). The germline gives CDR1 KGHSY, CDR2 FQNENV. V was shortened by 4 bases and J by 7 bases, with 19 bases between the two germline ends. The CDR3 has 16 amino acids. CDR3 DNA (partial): TGTGCCAGCAGCCGCTTTAGAGGGGGAGTAGGTGAAAAA. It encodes CASSRFRGGVGEK. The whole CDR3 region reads CASSRFRGGVGEKLFF. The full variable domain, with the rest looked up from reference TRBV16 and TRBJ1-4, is GEEVAQTPKHLVRGEGQKAKLYCAPIKGHSYVFWYQQVLKNEFKFLISFQNENVFDETGMPKERFSAKCLPNSPCSLEIQATKLEDSAVYFCASSRFRGGVGEKLFFGSGTQLSVL.

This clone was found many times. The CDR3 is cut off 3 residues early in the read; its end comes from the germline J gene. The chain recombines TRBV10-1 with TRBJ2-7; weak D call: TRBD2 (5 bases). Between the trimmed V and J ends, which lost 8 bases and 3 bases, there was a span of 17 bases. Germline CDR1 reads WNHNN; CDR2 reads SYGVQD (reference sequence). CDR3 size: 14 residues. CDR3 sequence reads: CASRTHLKLYEQYF. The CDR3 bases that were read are TGCGCCAGCCGGACTCACCTTAAACTCTACGAG.

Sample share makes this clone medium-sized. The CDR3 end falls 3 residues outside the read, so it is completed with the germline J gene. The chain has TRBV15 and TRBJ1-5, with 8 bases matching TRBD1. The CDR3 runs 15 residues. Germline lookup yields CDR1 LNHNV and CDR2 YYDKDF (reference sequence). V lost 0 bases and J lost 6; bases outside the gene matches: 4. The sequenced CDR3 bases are TGTGCCACCAGCAGAGATCCAGGGGGCGGTCAGCCC. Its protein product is CATSRDPGGGQP. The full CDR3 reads CATSRDPGGGQPQHF. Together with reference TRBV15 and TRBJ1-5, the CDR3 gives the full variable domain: DAMVIQNPRYQVTQFGKPVTLSCSQTLNHNVMYWYQQKSSQAPKLLFHYYDKDFNNEADTPDNFQSRRPNTSFCFLDIRSPGLGDTAMYLCATSRDPGGGQPQHFGDGTRLSIL.

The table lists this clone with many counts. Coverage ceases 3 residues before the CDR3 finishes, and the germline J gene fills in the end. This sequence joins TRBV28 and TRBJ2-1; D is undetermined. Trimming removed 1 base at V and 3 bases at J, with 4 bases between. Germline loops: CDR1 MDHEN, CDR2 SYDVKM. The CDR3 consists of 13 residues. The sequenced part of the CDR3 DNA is TGTGCCAGCAGTTTATACAGCTACAATGAG. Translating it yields CASSLYSYNE. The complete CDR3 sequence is CASSLYSYNEQFF.

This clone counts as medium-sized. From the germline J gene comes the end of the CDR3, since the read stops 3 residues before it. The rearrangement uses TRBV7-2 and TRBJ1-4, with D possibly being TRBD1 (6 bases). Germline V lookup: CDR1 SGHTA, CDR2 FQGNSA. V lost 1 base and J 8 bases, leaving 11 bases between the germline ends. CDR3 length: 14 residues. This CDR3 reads CASSLDQGREKLFF. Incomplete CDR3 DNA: TGTGCCAGCAGCTTAGACCAGGGGCGCGAAAAA.